The rows below give T cell receptor beta chains drawn from one sample of a study of blood T cell repertoires in COVID-19. Assay: immunoSEQ multiplex PCR; the TCRdb copy retains only in-frame clones and omits some. The data hold some 80,000 clones, with 75% to 95% observed a single time. Sequencing input: peripheral blood. These receptors originate from an elderly woman with acute or convalescent COVID-19. The CDR3 runs from the conserved cysteine through the conserved F or W. Fields, in order: J gene, V gene, CDR3 protein.

j_call: TRBJ1-5; v_call: TRBV15; cdr3_aa: CATSRDLTGGNPQHF
j_call: TRBJ2-5; v_call: TRBV19; cdr3_aa: CASSILRGETQYF
j_call: TRBJ2-3; v_call: TRBV7-9; cdr3_aa: CASSPRDRGPTDTQYF
j_call: TRBJ1-2; v_call: TRBV7-2; cdr3_aa: CASSLAMLANYGYTF
j_call: TRBJ2-2; v_call: TRBV11-3; cdr3_aa: CASSSWGQGNTGELFF
j_call: TRBJ1-5; v_call: TRBV7-2; cdr3_aa: CASSSTGSQPQHF
j_call: TRBJ2-1; v_call: TRBV7-9; cdr3_aa: CASTRGDFSDNEQFF
j_call: TRBJ1-1; v_call: TRBV18; cdr3_aa: CASSPRGGTMNTESPFF
j_call: TRBJ2-4; v_call: TRBV6-6; cdr3_aa: CASSQGGLAKNIQYF
j_call: TRBJ1-2; v_call: TRBV18; cdr3_aa: CASSPGSRDTTNYGYTF
j_call: TRBJ1-1; v_call: TRBV6-2/TRBV6-3; cdr3_aa: CASSYVQGNTEAFF
j_call: TRBJ2-1; v_call: TRBV9; cdr3_aa: CASSPQPSSYNEQFF
j_call: TRBJ2-2; v_call: TRBV10-3; cdr3_aa: CAIRGLAGSNTGELFF
j_call: TRBJ1-2; v_call: TRBV20-1; cdr3_aa: CSASKEGAPSWGYTF
j_call: TRBJ1-1; v_call: TRBV3-1/TRBV3-2; cdr3_aa: CASSQGAGRAFF
j_call: TRBJ2-7; v_call: TRBV10-3; cdr3_aa: CAISGQAAYEQYF
j_call: TRBJ2-1; v_call: TRBV11-3; cdr3_aa: CASSKGTGKDSGEQFF
j_call: TRBJ2-7; v_call: TRBV27; cdr3_aa: CASSLLGSGYEQYF
j_call: TRBJ1-3; v_call: TRBV7-2; cdr3_aa: CASSYGPGDGNTIYF
j_call: TRBJ1-2; v_call: TRBV4-2; cdr3_aa: CASSQDLSDRGVYGYTF
j_call: TRBJ1-2; v_call: TRBV2; cdr3_aa: CASILTNIGYGYTF
j_call: TRBJ1-6; v_call: TRBV2; cdr3_aa: CASSGGQGNSPLHF
j_call: TRBJ1-2; v_call: TRBV12-3/TRBV12-4; cdr3_aa: CASSFPGRSYTF
j_call: TRBJ1-1; v_call: TRBV7-8; cdr3_aa: CASSRQVNTEAFF
j_call: TRBJ1-3; v_call: TRBV11-2; cdr3_aa: CASSIVRGFSGNTIYF
j_call: TRBJ1-1; v_call: TRBV4-2; cdr3_aa: CASSQFPQGDTEAFF
j_call: TRBJ2-2; v_call: TRBV7-2; cdr3_aa: CASSSSRANTGELFF
j_call: TRBJ2-1; v_call: TRBV6-5; cdr3_aa: CASSSLYNEQFF
j_call: TRBJ2-3; v_call: TRBV4-3; cdr3_aa: CASSQNRGTVNTQYF
j_call: TRBJ1-1; v_call: TRBV12-5; cdr3_aa: CASGLVHAQGNTEAFF
j_call: TRBJ2-5; v_call: TRBV10-2; cdr3_aa: CASSEGSGTGFQETQYF
j_call: TRBJ2-1; v_call: TRBV5-1; cdr3_aa: CASSLGTSLRSYNEQFF
j_call: TRBJ1-1; v_call: TRBV5-1; cdr3_aa: CASSLDRASEAFF
j_call: TRBJ2-5; v_call: TRBV5-1; cdr3_aa: CASGGQGAIGETQYF
j_call: TRBJ2-4; v_call: TRBV19; cdr3_aa: CASSPGTDYQYF
j_call: TRBJ2-3; v_call: TRBV4-1; cdr3_aa: CASSPPTSGGAVSVDTQYF
j_call: TRBJ1-1; v_call: TRBV6-5; cdr3_aa: CASSQLGTEAFF
j_call: TRBJ1-2; v_call: TRBV27; cdr3_aa: CASSHGTGGTYGYTF
j_call: TRBJ2-3; v_call: TRBV5-1; cdr3_aa: CASSLLPGQGTDTQYF
j_call: TRBJ2-1; v_call: TRBV28; cdr3_aa: CASSLGQRHNEQFF
j_call: TRBJ2-7; v_call: TRBV10-3; cdr3_aa: CAISVLGSYEQYF
j_call: TRBJ2-1; v_call: TRBV4-1; cdr3_aa: CASSQAGGRGNEQFF
j_call: TRBJ2-1; v_call: TRBV19; cdr3_aa: CASSIPGLAHNEQFF
j_call: TRBJ1-2; v_call: TRBV5-6; cdr3_aa: CASSKTANYGYTF
j_call: TRBJ1-4; v_call: TRBV4-3; cdr3_aa: CASSQESRRGEKLFF
j_call: TRBJ1-1; v_call: TRBV5-1; cdr3_aa: CASSFLTGALGEPTEAFF
j_call: TRBJ2-1; v_call: TRBV5-6; cdr3_aa: CASGILGLAGGGGEQFF
j_call: TRBJ2-3; v_call: TRBV9; cdr3_aa: CASSVALAGSADTQYF
j_call: TRBJ1-6; v_call: TRBV4-2; cdr3_aa: CASSQDERSSYNSPLHF
j_call: TRBJ2-1; v_call: TRBV7-2; cdr3_aa: CASSLAHGLGHNEQFF
j_call: TRBJ2-2; v_call: TRBV7-3; cdr3_aa: CASSLGPAGGLNTGELFF
j_call: TRBJ2-3; v_call: TRBV4-1; cdr3_aa: CASSQLPSGLANF
j_call: TRBJ1-1; v_call: TRBV6-5; cdr3_aa: CASSPAGAGTEAFF
j_call: TRBJ1-2; v_call: TRBV19; cdr3_aa: CASRDGGRGDGYTF
j_call: TRBJ2-2; v_call: TRBV5-1; cdr3_aa: CASSSAGLARTGELFF
j_call: TRBJ2-7; v_call: TRBV7-8; cdr3_aa: CASRLTGHPTYEQYF
j_call: TRBJ2-5; v_call: TRBV4-1; cdr3_aa: CASSQGLASGRLGETQYF